Included here is one T cell receptor beta chain sequence, with context. The data were obtained in a study of blood T cell repertoires in COVID-19. Original analysis: Reference gene primer amplification gave nucleated cell count estimates. This table comes from immunoSEQ multiplex PCR, and its TCRdb copy is limited to in-frame clones, with some not included. D and trimming were read from the DNA, whereas the V and J calls and clone size are those reported in that table. The data hold roughly 190,000 clones, with about four fifths observed a single time. Germline V gene lookup returns CDR1 SGHDN and CDR2 FVKESK. V was clipped by 4 bases and J by 5 bases; unmatched bases: 6. This CDR3 region has 15 residues.

V and J are TRBV14 and TRBJ2-7, with 12 bases lining up with TRBD1. Sequenced input: peripheral blood. This clonotype originated in a woman aged 55-75 years with COVID-19, enrolled during active disease. CDR3 DNA sequence: TGTGCCAGCAGCCCCATCCGGGACAGGGGGCACGAGCAGTACTTC. Translation: CASSPIRDRGHEQYF.